One and the same sample provided the 26 T cell receptor beta chains below, sequenced in a study of shared clonotypes between healthy human individuals. Sequencing used immunoSEQ multiplex PCR; TCRdb keeps in-frame clones, though not all of them. Of approximately 2,200,000 clones in the sample, approximately 94% were seen once. Naive CD8 cells were CD45RO-negative, positively selected for CCR7, excluding terminally differentiated effector memory CD45RA+ cells. Sequenced sample: naive CD8+ T cells from PBMCs. Receptor source: a man in his late teens or twenties in good health. Some clones in this sample may be carry-over from other donors' samples.

The chain carries TRBV19 and TRBJ2-5, with 8 bases lining up with TRBD2. The CDR3 length is 15 residues. The germline V gene has CDR1 LNHDA and CDR2 SQIVND (reference sequence). J was trimmed by 2 bases and V by 5 bases; bases with no gene match: 7. The CDR3 spells CASSGWPSGQETQYF. The CDR3 DNA is TGTGCCAGTAGTGGGTGGCCTAGCGGGCAAGAGACCCAGTACTTC.

The chain has TRBV2 and TRBJ2-7, with a possible D match to TRBD2 (6 bases). Germline lookup yields CDR1 SNHLY and CDR2 FYNNEI. This CDR3 has 15 amino acids. Trimming removed 8 bases at V and 7 bases at J, with 24 bases between. The CDR3 loop is CASVLLAEASWEQYF. CDR3 in DNA: TGTGCCAGCGTTTTGTTAGCGGAGGCCTCCTGGGAGCAGTACTTC.

This chain links TRBV28 with TRBJ2-5; 9 bases align to TRBD1. Germline V CDR1 and CDR2: MDHEN, SYDVKM. The V gene end was trimmed by 5 bases and the J gene end by 5 bases; junction bases not matched to a gene: 6. There are 14 residues in the CDR3. CDR3 DNA sequence: TGTGCCAGCAGTCCTAACACAGGGGGCGAGACCCAGTACTTC. Translated, it gives CASSPNTGGETQYF.

The chain carries TRBV28 and TRBJ2-7; D is unresolved. V was cut by 8 bases and J by 0 bases, with 11 bases left in between. Germline CDR1 and CDR2: MDHEN and SYDVKM. The CDR3 covers 13 residues. CDR3: CASEDPPSYEQYF. The CDR3 DNA is TGTGCCAGCGAGGACCCACCCTCCTACGAGCAGTACTTC.

The chain carries TRBV27 and TRBJ2-1; 7 bases line up with TRBD1. The CDR3 length is 15 residues. Germline CDR1 MNHEY, CDR2 SMNVEV (reference sequence). Trimming cost V 6 bases and J 5 bases; bases outside gene matches: 10. This chain's CDR3 is CASRYRDREHNEQFF. CDR3 in DNA: TGTGCCAGCAGATACCGGGACAGAGAGCACAATGAGCAGTTCTTC.

The chain has TRBV28 and TRBJ2-1; 7 bases fit TRBD2. CDR3 size: 18 residues. Losses at the gene ends were 5 bases for V and 3 bases for J; bases not matched to a gene: 16. Looked up from germline, CDR1 is MDHEN and CDR2 is SYDVKM. The CDR3 coding sequence is TGTGCCAGCAGTCTATTAATTCGCCGGGACTACCTCTACAATGAGCAGTTCTTC. This codes for CASSLLIRRDYLYNEQFF.

V usage is TRBV19 and J usage is TRBJ2-5, with D maybe TRBD1 (6 bases). The CDR3 length is 15 residues. The V and J ends lost 7 bases and 0 bases respectively, with 15 bases between them. Germline-derived CDR1 and CDR2 are LNHDA and SQIVND (reference sequence). The CDR3 is CASNPVGQNQETQYF. In DNA form, the CDR3 reads TGTGCCAGTAATCCGGTAGGACAGAACCAAGAGACCCAGTACTTC.

This rearrangement joins TRBV7-8 to TRBJ2-5, with D possibly called TRBD1 or TRBD2 (5 bases each). Germline loops: CDR1 SGHVS, CDR2 FQNEAQ. Trimming shortened V by 6 bases and J by 1 base, and 15 bases separated the two germline ends. This CDR3 contains 15 residues. As DNA, the CDR3 is TGTGCCAGCAGAGGACAAGGGAGATCCCAAGAGACCCAGTACTTC. It encodes CASRGQGRSQETQYF.

The V call is TRBV5-6, the J call TRBJ2-3; D remains ambiguous. CDR1 is SGHDT, CDR2 YYEEEE, per germline. V gave up 3 bases and J gave up 4 bases, with 9 bases separating them. The CDR3 length is 13 residues. The CDR3: CASSSFRADTQYF. The DNA for the CDR3 is TGTGCCAGCAGCTCCTTTAGGGCAGATACGCAGTATTTT.

On this clone itself: Other DNA sequences in this sample translate to the same CDR3. J is TRBJ2-1 and V is TRBV5-1; D possibly corresponds to TRBD2 (6 bases). The CDR3 is made up of 13 amino acids. The ends were cut back, 0 bases at V and 8 bases at J, with 9 bases in the middle. CDR1 is SGHRS, CDR2 YFSETQ, per germline. This chain's CDR3 is CASSLGLVDEQFF. The CDR3 nucleotides are TGCGCCAGCAGCTTGGGACTAGTGGATGAGCAGTTCTTC.

V is TRBV2 and J is TRBJ2-3; 13 positions agree with TRBD2. The germline CDR1 and CDR2 sequences are SNHLY and FYNNEI. V lost 6 bases to trimming and J lost 5 bases; unmatched junction nucleotides: 2. This CDR3 spans 14 amino acids. CDR3 protein: CASSGLAGEDTQYF. CDR3 coding DNA: TGTGCCAGCAGCGGACTAGCGGGAGAAGATACGCAGTATTTT.

This chain connects TRBV9 to TRBJ2-1, with 7 bases lining up with TRBD1. This CDR3 has 17 amino acids. Per germline, CDR1 SGDLS and CDR2 YYNGEE. V lost 4 bases and J lost 7; bases outside the gene matches: 17. CDR3 in amino acids: CASSQNAISTGRNEQFF. CDR3 DNA: TGTGCCAGCAGCCAAAACGCAATCTCGACAGGGCGGAATGAGCAGTTCTTC.

The gene calls are TRBV6-5 and TRBJ2-7; D is unresolved. The V gene lost 0 bases and the J gene lost 6 bases, with 9 bases spanning the gap. CDR1 is MNHEY and CDR2 is SVGAGI in the germline V gene. The length of the CDR3 is 13 residues. The CDR3 region is CASSYSSMGEQYF. The CDR3 DNA is TGTGCCAGCAGTTACTCGAGCATGGGCGAGCAGTACTTC.

This clone was observed a single time. The rearrangement uses TRBV9 and TRBJ1-6; D unresolved. CDR1 is SGDLS, CDR2 YYNGEE, per germline. The CDR3 covers 14 residues. V was pared by 3 bases and J by 0 bases, with 4 bases between. The CDR3 DNA sequence: TGTGCCAGCAGCGAGAGCTCCTATAATTCACCCCTCCACTTT. This sequence encodes CASSESSYNSPLHF.

The chain combines TRBV28 with TRBJ2-1; D possibly corresponds to TRBD2 (6 bases). The CDR3 extends over 15 amino acids. The germline V gene has CDR1 MDHEN and CDR2 SYDVKM. V lost 5 bases and J lost 5, with 16 bases in between. The CDR3 nucleotides read TGTGCCAGCAGTCCCCCCCCGGAGGGGAACAATGAGCAGTTCTTC. The encoded protein is CASSPPPEGNNEQFF.

Points on this clone: Other DNA sequences in the same sample also yield this CDR3. The chain couples TRBV6-1 to TRBJ1-2, with D perhaps TRBD1 (6 bases). This CDR3 has 13 amino acids. The germline V and J ends were trimmed by 2 bases and 7 bases, with 11 bases remaining between them. Looked up from germline, CDR1 is MNHNS and CDR2 is SASEGT. CDR3: CASSETGLGGYTF. The CDR3 nucleotides are TGTGCCAGCAGTGAAACAGGGCTGGGTGGCTACACCTTC.

The rearrangement joins TRBV27 to TRBJ2-7, with TRBD1 identical over 9 bases. The germline V gene has CDR1 MNHEY and CDR2 SMNVEV (reference sequence). The CDR3 has 14 residues. With V trimmed by 6 bases and J by 4 bases, 7 bases remained unmatched. CDR3 nucleotide sequence: TGTGCCAGCAGCCCCGGGACAGGGCAATACGAGCAGTACTTC. It translates to CASSPGTGQYEQYF.

The chain links TRBV2 to TRBJ2-3; 10 bases are a match to TRBD2. The CDR3 length is 18 residues. Trimming took 6 bases from V and 1 from J; bases not matched to a gene: 13. Germline CDR1 reads SNHLY; CDR2 reads FYNNEI. CDR3 loop: CASSGLAGELPRTDTQYF. The CDR3 DNA reads as TGTGCCAGCAGCGGGCTAGCGGGAGAACTCCCCCGCACAGATACGCAGTATTTT.

V gene TRBV5-4 combines with J gene TRBJ1-3; D ambiguous. CDR1 SGHNT and CDR2 YYREEE come from the germline V gene (reference sequence). This CDR3 has 15 amino acids. Trimming removed 1 base at V and 0 bases at J, with 8 bases between. The CDR3 is CASSLRGSSGNTIYF. Here the CDR3 DNA reads TGTGCCAGCAGCTTGCGTGGATCCTCTGGAAACACCATATATTTT.

The count of this clone is one. The V and J genes are TRBV27 and TRBJ2-7; 9 nucleotides align to TRBD2. V was clipped by 5 bases and J by 3 bases; unmatched bases: 20. Per germline, CDR1 MNHEY and CDR2 SMNVEV (reference sequence). CDR3 length: 19 residues. The CDR3 region has the DNA TGTGCCAGCAGTCCCCTTGCCCCCGGGACTAGCAGTGTTATCTACGAGCAGTACTTC. It encodes CASSPLAPGTSSVIYEQYF.

Notes on this clone: Other DNA sequences in this specimen translate into the identical CDR3. V is TRBV4-1 and J is TRBJ2-3; D is perhaps TRBD1 or TRBD2 (5 bases each). The V and J ends lost 1 base and 2 bases respectively, with 7 bases between them. Per the germline V gene, CDR1 is MGHRA and CDR2 is YSYEKL. There are 14 residues in the CDR3. CDR3 protein: CASSQVGVTDTQYF. The DNA of the CDR3 is TGCGCCAGCAGCCAAGTGGGGGTCACAGATACGCAGTATTTT.

This chain joins TRBV5-8 and TRBJ2-7; D not certain. CDR1 is SGHTS and CDR2 is YDEGEE in the germline V gene. This CDR3 has 11 residues. The V and J ends lost 5 bases and 5 bases respectively, with 8 bases between them. In DNA, the CDR3 is TGTGCCAGCAGTTTAGAGAACGAGCAGTACTTC. Its translation: CASSLENEQYF.

This clone was counted a few times. The chain joins TRBV7-9 to TRBJ2-5; D uncertain. The CDR3 is 11 residues long. Germline loops: CDR1 SEHNR, CDR2 FQNEAQ (reference sequence). Deletions cut 6 bases from V and 2 bases from J, with 4 bases between. This chain's CDR3 is CASSHQETQYF. CDR3 DNA: TGTGCCAGCAGTCATCAAGAGACCCAGTACTTC.

A note on this clone: Other DNA sequences within the sample encode an identical CDR3. The chain couples TRBV9 to TRBJ2-7; D not certain. Germline CDR1 SGDLS, CDR2 YYNGEE. With 4 bases removed from V and 3 bases from J, the gap between germline ends came to 5 bases. This CDR3 is built from 11 residues. CDR3 amino acids: CASSSGYEQYF. DNA for the CDR3: TGTGCCAGCAGCTCCGGCTACGAGCAGTACTTC. The variable domain in full, with the rest retrieved from reference TRBV9 and TRBJ2-7, is DSGVTQTPKHLITATGQRVTLRCSPRSGDLSVYWYQQSLDQGLQFLIQYYNGEERAKGNILERFSAQQFPDLHSELNLSSLELGDSALYFCASSSGYEQYFGPGTRLTVT.

Remarks on this clone: The identical CDR3 is also encoded by other nucleotide sequences in the sample. The CDR3 region is CASSLVGSEQYF. The CDR3 nucleotides read TGTGCCAGCAGCTTAGTTGGGAGCGAGCAGTACTTC. The chain couples TRBV7-9 to TRBJ2-7, with a tentative D call TRBD2 (5 bases). This CDR3 is 12 amino acids long. The germline CDR1 and CDR2 sequences are SEHNR and FQNEAQ (reference sequence). The ends were cut back, 1 base at V and 6 bases at J, with 7 bases in the middle.

This chain links TRBV6-1 with TRBJ1-1; D is unresolved. The CDR3 consists of 13 residues. Trimming removed 7 bases at V and 4 bases at J, with 13 bases between. The germline CDR1 and CDR2 sequences are MNHNS and SASEGT. The CDR3 here is CASTGPVSTEAFF. In nucleotides, the CDR3 is TGTGCCAGCACCGGACCCGTGAGCACTGAAGCTTTCTTT.